This T cell receptor beta chain comes out of a study of human T cells and chemical hapten exposure. This clonotype qualifies as medium-sized. CDR1 and CDR2 from the germline V gene are SQVTM and ANQGSEA. V was pared by 8 bases and J by 3 bases, with 11 bases between. The CDR3 is made up of 12 amino acids. Specified time point: patch test 3, about 24 weeks after DPC sensitization. Indicated treatment: therapeutic diphenylcyclopropenone sensitization with weekly scalp DPC. TCRdb fed the RACE reads into MiXCR, producing one record per CDR3 protein. Of approximately 72,000 distinct CDR3 sequences listed, around 10% are singletons.

Sequencing used whole blood, obtained in connection with sensitization to the hapten diphenylcyclopropenone (DPC). The sequence came from a woman aged 45-65 years with alopecia areata. Some clones in this sample may be carry-over from other donors' samples. V is TRBV29-1 and J is TRBJ1-5; D is possibly TRBD1 (6 bases). The CDR3 is CSIGQTNQPQHF. DNA of the CDR3: TGCAGCATAGGACAGACCAATCAGCCCCAGCATTTT.